These 15 T cell receptor beta chains were sequenced from one sample in a study of CD8 T cells in Susac syndrome (dated by TCRdb to the late 2010s). Libraries were built with the immunoSEQ multiplex PCR assay. RNA was extracted using the RNeasy kit, and 0.5 to 1 microgram was reverse transcribed with random hexamers. The public reads were reprocessed in TCRdb via fastp at Q25 and MiXCR, keeping in-frame beta chains. For every CDR3 protein sequence, its rows merge into one entry that carries the most common genes and DNA. A total of 95,000 to 150,000 distinct CDR3 sequences appear in this sample, more than 90% of them only once. The ten largest clones add up to roughly 0.087% of the sample. The sample taken for sequencing was CD4+ T cells from PBMCs. Receptor source: a human donor in good health.

The genes are TRBV19 and TRBJ1-6; 10 bases are a match to TRBD1. The length of the CDR3 is 14 residues. V shed 8 bases, J shed 8 bases, and the junction held 6 bases outside the gene matches. Germline lookup yields CDR1 LNHDA and CDR2 SQIVND (reference sequence). CDR3 loop: CASSDRGHDSPLHF. The CDR3 DNA is TGTGCCAGTTCTGACAGGGGGCACGATTCACCCCTCCACTTT.

The V gene is TRBV6-6, the J gene TRBJ2-2; D not certain. Germline values: CDR1 MNHNY, CDR2 SVGAGI (reference sequence). The CDR3 spans 13 residues. Deletions cut 0 bases from V and 3 bases from J, with 2 bases between. DNA for the CDR3: TGTGCCAGCAGTTACTCTTACACCGGGGAGCTGTTTTTT. Translation gives CASSYSYTGELFF.

The genes are TRBV5-4 and TRBJ2-4; tentative D call: TRBD2 (6 bases). The CDR3 extends over 13 amino acids. V was cut by 0 bases and J by 9 bases, with 10 bases left in between. The germline V gene has CDR1 SGHNT and CDR2 YYREEE (reference sequence). The DNA of the CDR3 is TGTGCCAGCAGCTTGGCTGTCGGGGGCATTCAGTACTTC. Translated, it gives CASSLAVGGIQYF.

This clonotype was seen more than once but under ten times. The chain uses TRBV6-1 and TRBJ2-5; maybe TRBD2 (6 bases). Germline loops: CDR1 MNHNS, CDR2 SASEGT. V lost 5 bases and J lost 5, with 12 bases in between. CDR3 length: 13 amino acids. CDR3 in amino acids: CASSPGGSETQYF. Here the CDR3 DNA reads TGTGCCAGCAGTCCCGGAGGGAGTGAGACCCAGTACTTC.

The V and J genes are TRBV27 and TRBJ2-3, with 7 bases matching TRBD1. The CDR3 sequence is 15 residues long. From germline, CDR1 is MNHEY and CDR2 SMNVEV (reference sequence). V lost 6 bases to trimming and J lost 4 bases; unmatched junction nucleotides: 10. CDR3 nucleotides: TGTGCCAGCAGACGACAGGGACGAGGGTCAGATACGCAGTATTTT. The encoded protein is CASRRQGRGSDTQYF.

This rearrangement joins TRBV7-9 to TRBJ2-5, with 7 bases that match TRBD1. Germline loops: CDR1 SEHNR, CDR2 FQNEAQ (reference sequence). This CDR3 contains 15 residues. The V and J ends lost 6 bases and 5 bases, in that order; junction bases with no gene match: 12. CDR3 region: CASRARTGFRETQYF. The CDR3, as DNA: TGTGCCAGCAGAGCGAGGACAGGCTTCAGGGAGACCCAGTACTTC.

The CDR3 is CASSLRGGGYEQYF. CDR3 in DNA: TGTGCCAGCAGCTTGAGAGGGGGCGGCTACGAGCAGTACTTC. V gene TRBV5-5 combines with J gene TRBJ2-7, with 7 bases matching TRBD1. This CDR3 contains 14 residues. With V trimmed by 1 base and J by 3 bases, 4 bases remained unmatched. Per germline, CDR1 SGHKS and CDR2 YYEKEE (reference sequence).

V usage is TRBV3-1 and J usage is TRBJ2-7; 14 nucleotides line up with TRBD2. This CDR3 contains 15 residues. With V trimmed by 6 bases and J by 4 bases, 5 bases remained unmatched. CDR1 is LGHDT and CDR2 is YNNKEL in the germline V gene (reference sequence). CDR3 sequence: CASSRGTSGSYEQYF. The CDR3, as DNA: TGTGCCAGCAGTCGTGGGACTAGCGGGAGTTACGAGCAGTACTTC.

V usage is TRBV19 and J usage is TRBJ2-2; perhaps TRBD1 as D (6 bases). This CDR3 is built from 16 residues. Germline assignment: CDR1 LNHDA and CDR2 SQIVND (reference sequence). Trimming cost V 3 bases and J 3 bases, with 14 bases left between them. CDR3: CASSIYGRGDTGELFF. As DNA, the CDR3 is TGTGCCAGTAGTATTTACGGCAGGGGAGACACCGGGGAGCTGTTTTTT.

The DNA for the CDR3 is TGCAGTGCCACGTCGGAGATAGAGGAGCAGTACTTC. It yields the protein CSATSEIEEQYF. The chain recombines TRBV20-1 with TRBJ2-7; unclear D gene. The CDR3 has 12 residues. Germline CDR1 is DFQATT and CDR2 is SNEGSKA (reference sequence). V shed 6 bases and J shed 7 bases, with 16 bases lying between them.

The chain couples TRBV12-3 or TRBV12-4 to TRBJ2-7, with D perhaps TRBD2 (6 bases). The CDR3 has 14 amino acids. V gave up 4 bases and J gave up 3 bases, with 13 bases separating them. CDR3 nucleotide sequence: TGTGCCAGCAGTTCCGGGACTGGGGGCTACGAGCAGTACTTC. It yields the protein CASSSGTGGYEQYF.

This chain uses TRBV11-2 with TRBJ2-3, with 10 bases matching TRBD2. The V segment lost 0 bases and the J segment 5 bases; nucleotides outside the gene matches: 2. The germline V gene has CDR1 SGHAT and CDR2 FQNNGV. This CDR3 spans 15 amino acids. CDR3 in DNA: TGTGCCAGCAGCTTAGAACCTAGCGGGAGAGATACGCAGTATTTT. Its protein product is CASSLEPSGRDTQYF.

The V and J genes are TRBV29-1 and TRBJ2-5, with D possibly matching TRBD1 (5 bases). This CDR3 spans 14 amino acids. With 4 bases removed from V and 0 bases from J, the gap between germline ends came to 12 bases. Germline V CDR1 and CDR2: SQVTM, ANQGSEA. CDR3 bases: TGCAGCGTTGTAGGAAGACAGAACCAAGAGACCCAGTACTTC. This translates into CSVVGRQNQETQYF.

The chain recombines TRBV9 with TRBJ2-2; TRBD2 agrees at 14 bases. Germline CDR1 SGDLS, CDR2 YYNGEE. The CDR3 has 16 residues. The V and J ends lost 2 bases and 5 bases, in that order; junction bases with no gene match: 2. Here the CDR3 reads CASSVGLAGGTGELFF. The CDR3 coding sequence is TGTGCCAGCAGCGTCGGACTAGCGGGAGGTACCGGGGAGCTGTTTTTT.

A word on this clonotype: An end of the junction does not agree with germline; a read error may underlie this. The V and J genes are TRBV5-1 and TRBJ2-3, with D tentatively TRBD2 (7 bases). The germline V gene encodes CDR1 SGHRS and CDR2 YFSETQ. The CDR3 loop spans 15 amino acids. CDR3 sequence reads: CASSLGGSRTDTQCF. DNA of the CDR3: TGCGCCAGCAGCTTGGGCGGGAGTAGGACAGATACGCAGTGTTTT.